Below, one TCR beta chain is given with its context. Its antigen is still unknown. The source of the sample is a study of blood T cells in healthy people across ages. Overall study: Capture by template switching was about one barcoded beta molecule per two T cells. Whole-study findings and limits: A strong correlation was found between TCR beta diversity and the percentage of naive T cells.

Extraction yielded at least 5.5 micrograms of total RNA per sample. Alongside a J-beta primer mix, a sample-barcoded 5' primer served in a second PCR lasting roughly 7 to 11 cycles. TCRdb ran MiXCR on the 5' RACE reads and lists one entry per CDR3 protein. The sample has about 1.8 million distinct CDR3 sequences, 49% seen once. Sequenced material: blood. This TCR was recovered from a woman aged 40-49 years in good health.

CDR3 amino acids: CATRANYEQYF. The CDR3 DNA reads TGTGCCACCCGGGCTAACTACGAGCAGTACTTC. This chain links TRBV6-5 with TRBJ2-7; D is unresolved. The V and J ends lost 10 bases and 3 bases respectively, with 10 bases between them. The germline CDR1 and CDR2 sequences are MNHEY and SVGAGI. The CDR3 is 11 residues long.